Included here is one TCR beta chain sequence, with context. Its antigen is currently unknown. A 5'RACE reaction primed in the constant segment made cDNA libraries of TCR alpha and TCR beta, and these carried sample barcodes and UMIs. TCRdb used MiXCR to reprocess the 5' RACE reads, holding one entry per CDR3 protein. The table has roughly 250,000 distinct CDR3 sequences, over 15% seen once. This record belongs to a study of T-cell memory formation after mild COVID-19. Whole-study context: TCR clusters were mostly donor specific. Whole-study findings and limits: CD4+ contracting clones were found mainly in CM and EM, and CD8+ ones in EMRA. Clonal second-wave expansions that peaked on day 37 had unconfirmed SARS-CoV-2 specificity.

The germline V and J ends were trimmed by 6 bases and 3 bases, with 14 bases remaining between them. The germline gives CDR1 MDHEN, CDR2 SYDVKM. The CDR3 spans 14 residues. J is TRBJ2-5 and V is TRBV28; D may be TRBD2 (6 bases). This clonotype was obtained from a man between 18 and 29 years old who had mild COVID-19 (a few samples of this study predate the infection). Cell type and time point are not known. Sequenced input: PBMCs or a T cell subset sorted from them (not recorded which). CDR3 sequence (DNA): TGTGCCAGCAGCCGAAGACTAGTCAAAGAGACCCAGTACTTC. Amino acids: CASSRRLVKETQYF.